These 32 T cell receptor beta chains were sequenced from one sample in a study of Tregs in tolerant kidney transplant recipients. The method was immunoSEQ multiplex PCR; TCRdb's version includes in-frame clones alone and lacks a portion of them. The top ten clones hold just under 0.35% of a sample with about 110,000 clones, around 87% of them seen once. The sample in question was CD4+ T cells from blood, obtained before the transplant. These receptors all stem from a human donor who received a combined kidney and bone marrow transplant.

This chain connects TRBV6-1 to TRBJ2-1; D is ambiguous. Deletions cut 4 bases from V and 2 bases from J, with 12 bases between. Germline V lookup: CDR1 MNHNS, CDR2 SASEGT. CDR3 length: 15 residues. The CDR3 protein is CASSVYHNTYNEQFF. CDR3 nucleotides: TGTGCCAGCAGTGTGTACCACAACACCTACAATGAGCAGTTCTTC.

The chain carries TRBV19 and TRBJ2-6, with D unresolved. Germline values: CDR1 LNHDA, CDR2 SQIVND (reference sequence). Trimming shortened V by 5 bases and J by 3 bases, and 8 bases separated the two germline ends. CDR3 length equals 14 residues. The CDR3 sequence is CASSDPGGANVLTF. The CDR3 DNA reads as TGTGCCAGTAGTGACCCGGGTGGGGCCAACGTCCTGACTTTC.

This chain connects TRBV11-2 to TRBJ1-5; D remains unclear. Germline CDR1 SGHAT, CDR2 FQNNGV. The CDR3 spans 13 residues. Trimming pared 0 bases from V and 5 bases from J, leaving 5 bases between. The CDR3 sequence: CASSLDRDQPQHF. The CDR3 DNA reads TGTGCCAGCAGCTTAGATCGGGATCAGCCCCAGCATTTT.

The chain joins TRBV11-2 to TRBJ2-1; D is possibly TRBD1 (5 bases). V was trimmed by 5 bases and J by 6 bases, leaving 17 bases between them. Germline V gene lookup returns CDR1 SGHAT and CDR2 FQNNGV. This CDR3 region has 15 residues. The CDR3 nucleotides read TGTGCCAGCAGCCTTGTACAGGTCATGGGCAATGAGCAGTTCTTC. As protein: CASSLVQVMGNEQFF.

The rearrangement joins TRBV7-9 to TRBJ2-7; TRBD2 matches at 7 bases. The CDR3 is 14 residues long. Germline V gene lookup returns CDR1 SEHNR and CDR2 FQNEAQ (reference sequence). Trimming removed 2 bases from V and 4 bases from J; junction bases left unmatched: 5. The CDR3 spells CASSLPGGSYEQYF. CDR3 DNA: TGTGCCAGCAGCTTACCGGGGGGATCGTACGAGCAGTACTTC.

This clone has more than one count but fewer than ten. The J gene is TRBJ1-2, the V gene TRBV6-5, with D uncertain. CDR3 length equals 12 residues. From germline, CDR1 is MNHEY and CDR2 SVGAGI. V lost 8 bases, J lost 0 bases, and 7 bases lay in between. The CDR3 DNA reads TGTGCCAGCTGGAGCACTAACTATGGCTACACCTTC. Encoded protein: CASWSTNYGYTF.

V and J are TRBV15 and TRBJ2-2; 7 positions agree with TRBD1. CDR1 is LNHNV, CDR2 YYDKDF, per germline (reference sequence). The CDR3 sequence is 16 residues long. Trimming took 5 bases from V and 6 from J; bases not matched to a gene: 12. In DNA, the CDR3 is TGTGCCACCAGCGGCCTTCCCAGGGGGTCCGCCGGGGAGCTGTTTTTT. Translation gives CATSGLPRGSAGELFF. Looking up the rest from reference TRBV15 and TRBJ2-2 gives the full variable domain: DAMVIQNPRYQVTQFGKPVTLSCSQTLNHNVMYWYQQKSSQAPKLLFHYYDKDFNNEADTPDNFQSRRPNTSFCFLDIRSPGLGDTAMYLCATSGLPRGSAGELFFGEGSRLTVL.

V usage is TRBV11-3 and J usage is TRBJ1-1; 7 bases match TRBD1. The V and J ends lost 9 bases and 1 base, in that order; junction bases with no gene match: 5. The CDR3 sequence is 13 residues long. CDR1 and CDR2 (germline): SGHNT, YENEEA. CDR3 sequence: CASGRGANTEAFF. As DNA, the CDR3 is TGTGCCAGTGGCAGGGGGGCGAACACTGAAGCTTTCTTT.

This clone is a singleton in its sample. This chain uses TRBV2 with TRBJ2-1; 7 bases are a match to TRBD1. Germline trimming cut 5 bases from V and 6 bases from J; bases unmatched to any gene: 10. The CDR3 consists of 15 residues. The germline CDR1 and CDR2 sequences are SNHLY and FYNNEI. CDR3 in DNA: TGTGCCAGCAGTCAACAGGGGCCGAGTCTCAATGAGCAGTTCTTC. Translated, it gives CASSQQGPSLNEQFF.

J is TRBJ1-2 and V is TRBV25-1; no firm D call. The germline gives CDR1 MGHDK, CDR2 SYGVNS. The CDR3 totals 13 residues. V was pared by 3 bases and J by 5 bases, with 10 bases between. CDR3 protein: CASSDVSIYGYTF. DNA for the CDR3: TGTGCCAGCAGTGATGTGTCCATTTATGGCTACACCTTC.

The chain joins TRBV6-5 to TRBJ1-5; possibly TRBD1 for D (5 bases). Germline CDR1 is MNHEY and CDR2 is SVGAGI. This CDR3 is built from 12 residues. Between the trimmed V and J ends, which lost 8 bases and 5 bases, there was a span of 10 bases. The CDR3 loop is CASGRGDQPQHF. In nucleotides, the CDR3 is TGTGCCAGCGGGAGGGGCGATCAGCCCCAGCATTTT.

The gene calls are TRBV7-9 and TRBJ2-7; 9 nucleotides align to TRBD1. The CDR3 extends over 16 amino acids. Germline V gene data show CDR1 as SEHNR and CDR2 as FQNEAQ (reference sequence). V shed 0 bases and J 0 bases; nucleotides not matched to a gene: 3. CDR3 loop: CASSLADRGSSYEQYF. The CDR3 nucleotides are TGTGCCAGCAGCTTAGCCGACAGGGGGAGCTCCTACGAGCAGTACTTC. Combining the CDR3 with reference TRBV7-9 and TRBJ2-7 gives the whole variable domain DTGVSQNPRHKITKRGQNVTFRCDPISEHNRLYWYRQTLGQGPEFLTYFQNEAQLEKSRLLSDRFSAERPKGSFSTLEIQRTEQGDSAMYLCASSLADRGSSYEQYFGPGTRLTVT.

Only one count was recorded for this clone. This chain links TRBV18 with TRBJ1-5, with TRBD1 matching 9 bases. The germline CDR1 and CDR2 sequences are KGHSH and LQKENI. The CDR3 length is 16 residues. J gave up 11 bases and V 3 bases, and 14 bases lay outside the gene matches. CDR3 bases: TGTGCCAGCTCACCGTCGGGACAGGGAACCCTGTCGACCCAGCATTTT. This translates into CASSPSGQGTLSTQHF. Full variable domain (rest looked up from reference TRBV18 and TRBJ1-5): NAGVMQNPRHLVRRRGQEARLRCSPMKGHSHVYWYRQLPEEGLKFMVYLQKENIIDESGMPKERFSAEFPKEGPSILRIQQVVRGDSAAYFCASSPSGQGTLSTQHFGDGTRLSIL.

The rearrangement links TRBV19 to TRBJ2-3; D call uncertain. The CDR3 has 13 residues. Germline V lookup: CDR1 LNHDA, CDR2 SQIVND (reference sequence). The germline V and J ends were trimmed by 4 bases and 0 bases, with 5 bases remaining between them. CDR3 sequence: CASSSGSTDTQYF. CDR3 nucleotides: TGTGCCAGTAGTAGCGGCAGCACAGATACGCAGTATTTT.

This chain uses TRBV5-1 with TRBJ1-2; TRBD1 agrees at 7 bases. Germline V gene lookup returns CDR1 SGHRS and CDR2 YFSETQ. V dropped 4 bases and J dropped 2; count of bases not matched to a gene: 5. There are 14 residues in the CDR3. CDR3 residues: CASSEPGQNYGYTF. The CDR3 DNA reads as TGCGCCAGCAGCGAGCCGGGACAGAACTATGGCTACACCTTC.

V and J are TRBV5-1 and TRBJ2-1; 8 bases are shared with TRBD1. The CDR3 loop spans 17 amino acids. V lost 4 bases, J lost 3 bases, and 12 bases stayed unmatched. Germline-derived CDR1 and CDR2 are SGHRS and YFSETQ. The CDR3 reads CASSIPPTGDGYNEQFF. CDR3 DNA sequence: TGCGCCAGCAGCATACCGCCGACAGGGGATGGCTACAATGAGCAGTTCTTC.

The chain is built from TRBV18 and TRBJ1-3; 7 bases match TRBD1. In germline, CDR1 is KGHSH, CDR2 LQKENI. The CDR3 is made up of 15 amino acids. V trimming: 2 bases; J trimming: 2 bases; junction bases outside the gene matches: 3. The CDR3 sequence is CASSPDRAAGNTIYF. The CDR3 nucleotides are TGTGCCAGCTCACCAGACAGGGCTGCTGGAAACACCATATATTTT.

The chain carries TRBV7-8 and TRBJ2-6, with no clear D. With 3 bases removed from V and 1 base from J, the gap between germline ends came to 4 bases. CDR3 length: 14 residues. Germline V gene data show CDR1 as SGHVS and CDR2 as FQNEAQ. In DNA form, the CDR3 reads TGTGCCAGCAGCTTTGCGTCTGGGGCCAACGTCCTGACTTTC. The encoded protein is CASSFASGANVLTF.

The rearrangement links TRBV4-3 to TRBJ2-7, with 9 bases aligning to TRBD2. This CDR3 region has 18 residues. The trim removed 1 base at V and 2 bases at J, leaving 12 bases unmatched. Germline V gene data show CDR1 as LGHNA and CDR2 as YSLEER. This CDR3 is CASSQAMFGASGAYEQYF. DNA for the CDR3: TGCGCCAGCAGCCAAGCAATGTTCGGGGCTAGCGGGGCCTACGAGCAGTACTTC.

This sequence joins TRBV11-2 and TRBJ1-2, with a possible D match to TRBD1 (5 bases). From germline, CDR1 is SGHAT and CDR2 FQNNGV. V gave up 4 bases and J gave up 2 bases, with 14 bases separating them. The CDR3 sequence is 15 residues long. CDR3 residues: CASSSGWGGNYGYTF. CDR3 nucleotides: TGTGCCAGCAGCTCGGGTTGGGGGGGAAACTATGGCTACACCTTC.

The J gene is TRBJ1-1, the V gene TRBV5-1, with D unresolved. CDR1 is SGHRS, CDR2 YFSETQ, per germline. The CDR3 extends over 15 amino acids. Trimming took off 0 bases at V and 2 bases at J, with 11 bases between the two ends. CDR3 sequence reads: CASSLGPSFNTEAFF. The DNA of the CDR3 is TGCGCCAGCAGCTTGGGGCCATCGTTTAACACTGAAGCTTTCTTT.

In this sample, this clone turned up a few times. V is TRBV6-1 and J is TRBJ1-2; D gene uncertain. The CDR3 is 12 residues long. Germline assignment: CDR1 MNHNS and CDR2 SASEGT. Trimming cost V 0 bases and J 7 bases, with 6 bases left between them. As DNA, the CDR3 is TGTGCCAGCAGTGAAGCGTACGGTGGCTACACCTTC. It is translated as CASSEAYGGYTF.

The chain employs TRBV28 and TRBJ2-4; 12 bases are shared with TRBD2. After removal of 7 bases from V and 0 bases from J, the junction contained 10 bases not matched to a gene. Germline CDR1 and CDR2: MDHEN and SYDVKM. This CDR3 contains 18 residues. The CDR3 sequence is CASIPGGLAGLAKNIQYF. The CDR3 nucleotides read TGTGCCAGCATTCCAGGGGGACTAGCGGGCCTAGCCAAAAACATTCAGTACTTC.

The J gene is TRBJ1-1, the V gene TRBV6-1, with D unresolved. CDR3 length: 10 residues. CDR1 and CDR2 from the germline V gene are MNHNS and SASEGT. Trimming removed 8 bases from V and 11 bases from J, with 12 bases in between. The CDR3: CASAGLWAFF. CDR3 in DNA: TGTGCCAGCGCCGGTCTCTGGGCTTTCTTT.

The chain joins TRBV7-2 to TRBJ1-3; 8 bases are shared with TRBD1. Germline assignment: CDR1 SGHTA and CDR2 FQGNSA. Unmatched junction bases numbered 7, after V lost 5 bases and J lost 4 bases. The CDR3 has 15 residues. CDR3: CASSPRGQRGNTIYF. The CDR3 DNA sequence: TGTGCCAGCAGCCCCAGGGGGCAACGGGGAAACACCATATATTTT.

This chain connects TRBV7-9 to TRBJ2-5; D is possibly TRBD1 (6 bases). Deletions cut 5 bases from V and 1 base from J, with 14 bases between. The CDR3 totals 15 residues. Germline CDR1 SEHNR, CDR2 FQNEAQ (reference sequence). CDR3 in DNA: TGTGCCAGCAGCCAGGGGTTGATGAGCCAAGAGACCCAGTACTTC. Translation: CASSQGLMSQETQYF.

V and J are TRBV29-1 and TRBJ2-1; 7 bases are shared with TRBD1. CDR1 SQVTM and CDR2 ANQGSEA come from the germline V gene. The CDR3 contains 13 residues. V dropped 5 bases and J dropped 1; count of bases not matched to a gene: 2. The CDR3 DNA reads TGCAGCGTTCCGGGACAGTCCTACAATGAGCAGTTCTTC. It encodes CSVPGQSYNEQFF.

This clone appeared once. The chain joins TRBV4-2 to TRBJ1-2; TRBD1 matches at 10 bases. Trimming took 0 bases from V and 6 from J; bases not matched to a gene: 4. CDR1 and CDR2 from the germline V gene are LGHNA and YNFKEQ. This CDR3 spans 15 amino acids. The CDR3 coding sequence is TGTGCCAGCAGCCAAGACGTTGGACAGGGGGATGGCTACACCTTC. It encodes CASSQDVGQGDGYTF.

The chain employs TRBV5-6 and TRBJ2-2; TRBD2 matches at 8 bases. V was pared by 4 bases and J by 3 bases, with 5 bases of the junction left unmatched. This CDR3 has 15 amino acids. Germline V gene sequence: CDR1 SGHDT, CDR2 YYEEEE. The CDR3 loop reads CASSKSGGYTGELFF. The CDR3 DNA is TGTGCCAGCAGCAAAAGCGGGGGTTACACCGGGGAGCTGTTTTTT.

The rearrangement uses TRBV2 and TRBJ1-2; D is unresolved. CDR1 is SNHLY, CDR2 FYNNEI, per germline. Trimming cost V 8 bases and J 5 bases, with 15 bases left between them. CDR3 size: 13 residues. CDR3 protein: CASEAARRYGYTF. The CDR3 nucleotides are TGTGCCAGCGAGGCCGCTAGACGGTATGGCTACACCTTC. The variable domain in full, with the rest retrieved from reference TRBV2 and TRBJ1-2, is EPEVTQTPSHQVTQMGQEVILRCVPISNHLYFYWYRQILGQKVEFLVSFYNNEISEKSEIFDDQFSVERPDGSNFTLKIRSTKLEDSAMYFCASEAARRYGYTFGSGTRLTVV.

This rearrangement joins TRBV5-8 to TRBJ1-1; TRBD1 aligns across 8 bases. The CDR3 is 15 amino acids. V was pared by 4 bases and J by 0 bases, with 5 bases of the junction left unmatched. Per germline, CDR1 SGHTS and CDR2 YDEGEE. The CDR3 protein is CASSRQGALNTEAFF. As DNA, the CDR3 is TGTGCCAGCAGCAGGCAGGGGGCCCTGAACACTGAAGCTTTCTTT.

In its sample, this clone was seen once. For the CDR3, the DNA is TGTGCCAGCAGTACAGCTTACTCTGGAAACACCATATATTTT. It is translated as CASSTAYSGNTIYF. The V call is TRBV6-1, the J call TRBJ1-3; D is ambiguous. The CDR3 extends over 14 amino acids. In germline, CDR1 is MNHNS, CDR2 SASEGT. Between the trimmed V and J ends, which lost 5 bases and 0 bases, there was a span of 8 bases.